This T cell receptor beta chain derives from a study of low-dose radiotherapy and immunotherapy resistance in tumors. Across the study: Cohort 1 received 0.5 Gy per fraction every 2 weeks, totaling 6.5 Gy. Cohort 2 patients were irradiated with 1 Gy every two weeks, reaching 13 Gy over 26 weeks. Patients were on oral aspirin 300 mg taken daily for four cycles from cycle 1 day 1.

First-strand cDNA relied on TRAV- and TRBV-specific primers spanning alpha and beta chains. Amplification of TCRs used a constant-region primer and V-primer adapter for about 20 PCR cycles. A single record per CDR3 protein comes from TCRdb applying MiXCR to the reads. The table shows under 70,000 distinct CDR3 sequences, with 25% occurring only once. Regarding time point: before trial treatment. The therapy administered to donors comprised nivolumab, ipilimumab, aspirin, low-dose cyclophosphamide and low-dose radiotherapy. V lost 3 bases to trimming and J lost 5 bases, with 23 bases between them. The CDR3 contains 17 residues. Germline lookup yields CDR1 DFQATT and CDR2 SNEGSKA (reference sequence). This clonotype has more than one count but fewer than ten.

This receptor was obtained from a male donor with prostate cancer. The sample was PBMCs, taken before treatment. The genes are TRBV20-1 and TRBJ2-4; D may be TRBD2 (6 bases). CDR3 nucleotide sequence: TGCAGTGCTAGTGGGGCGATGGTCCGGGGGTACCAAAACATTCAGTACTTC. Translated, it gives CSASGAMVRGYQNIQYF.